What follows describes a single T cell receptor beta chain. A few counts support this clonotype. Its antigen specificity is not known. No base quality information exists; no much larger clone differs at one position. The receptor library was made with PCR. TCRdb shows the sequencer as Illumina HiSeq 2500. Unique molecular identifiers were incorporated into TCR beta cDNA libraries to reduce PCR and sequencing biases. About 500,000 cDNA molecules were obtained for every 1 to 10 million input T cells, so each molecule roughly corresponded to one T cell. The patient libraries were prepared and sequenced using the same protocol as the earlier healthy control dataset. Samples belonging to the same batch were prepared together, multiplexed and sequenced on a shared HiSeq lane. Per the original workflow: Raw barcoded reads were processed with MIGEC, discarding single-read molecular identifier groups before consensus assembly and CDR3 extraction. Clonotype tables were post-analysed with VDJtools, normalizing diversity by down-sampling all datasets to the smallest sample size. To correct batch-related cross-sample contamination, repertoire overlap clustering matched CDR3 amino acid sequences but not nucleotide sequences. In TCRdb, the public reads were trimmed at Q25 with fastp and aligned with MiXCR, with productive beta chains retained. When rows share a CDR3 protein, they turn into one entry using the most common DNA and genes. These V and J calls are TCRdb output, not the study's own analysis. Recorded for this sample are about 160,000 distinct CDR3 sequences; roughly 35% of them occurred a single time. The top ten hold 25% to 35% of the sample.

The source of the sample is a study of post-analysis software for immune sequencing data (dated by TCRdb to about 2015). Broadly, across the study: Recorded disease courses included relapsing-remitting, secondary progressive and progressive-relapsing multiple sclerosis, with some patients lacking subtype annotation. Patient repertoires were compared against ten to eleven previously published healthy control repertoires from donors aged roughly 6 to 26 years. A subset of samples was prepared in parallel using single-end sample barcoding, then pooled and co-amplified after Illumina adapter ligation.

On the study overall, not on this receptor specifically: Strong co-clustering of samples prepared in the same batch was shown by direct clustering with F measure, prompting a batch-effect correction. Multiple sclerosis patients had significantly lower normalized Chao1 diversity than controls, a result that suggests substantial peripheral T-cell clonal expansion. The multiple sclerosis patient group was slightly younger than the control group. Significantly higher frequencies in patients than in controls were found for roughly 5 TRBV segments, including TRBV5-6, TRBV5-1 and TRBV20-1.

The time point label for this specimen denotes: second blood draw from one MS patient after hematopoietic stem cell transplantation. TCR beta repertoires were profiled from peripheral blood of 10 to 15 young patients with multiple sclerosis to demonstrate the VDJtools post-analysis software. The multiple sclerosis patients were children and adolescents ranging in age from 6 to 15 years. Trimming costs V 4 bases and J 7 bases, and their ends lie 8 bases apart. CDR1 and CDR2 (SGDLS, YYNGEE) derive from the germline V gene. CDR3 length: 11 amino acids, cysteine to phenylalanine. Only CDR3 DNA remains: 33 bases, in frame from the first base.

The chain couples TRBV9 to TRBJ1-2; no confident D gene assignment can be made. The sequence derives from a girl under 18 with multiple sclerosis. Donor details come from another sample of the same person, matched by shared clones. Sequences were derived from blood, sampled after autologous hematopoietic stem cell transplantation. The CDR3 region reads CASSPLSGYTF. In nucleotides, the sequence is TGTGCCAGCAGCCCCCTGAGTGGCTACACCTTC.